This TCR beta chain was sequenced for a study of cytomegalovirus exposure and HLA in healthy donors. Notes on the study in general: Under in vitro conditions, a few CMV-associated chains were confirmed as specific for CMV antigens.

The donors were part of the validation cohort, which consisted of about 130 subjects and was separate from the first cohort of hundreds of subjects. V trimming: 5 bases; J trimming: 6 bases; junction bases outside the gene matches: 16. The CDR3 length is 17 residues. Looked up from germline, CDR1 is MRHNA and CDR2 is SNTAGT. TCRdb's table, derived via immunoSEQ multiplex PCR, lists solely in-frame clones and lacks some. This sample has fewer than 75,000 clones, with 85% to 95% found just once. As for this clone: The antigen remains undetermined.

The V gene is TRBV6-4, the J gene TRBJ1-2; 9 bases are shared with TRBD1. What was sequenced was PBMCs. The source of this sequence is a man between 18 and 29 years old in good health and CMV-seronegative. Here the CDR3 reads CASSYTKVGTGNNGYTF. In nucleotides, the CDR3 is TGTGCCAGCAGTTACACAAAAGTAGGGACAGGGAATAATGGCTACACCTTC.